The rows below give T cell receptor beta chains drawn from one sample of a study of spatial heterogeneity in lung cancer. Each CDR3 protein is one row after TCRdb ran MiXCR on the 5' RACE reads. The table lists 40,000 to 45,000 distinct CDR3 sequences, almost 7% of them singletons. The material was PBMCs, obtained at surgery. Every receptor here comes from a female donor with early-stage non-small cell lung cancer. CDR3s leave out the opening cysteine and the closing phenylalanine or tryptophan.

TRBV4-1	TRBJ2-5	ASSQVAQTPQETQY
TRBV7-2	TRBJ1-5	ASSLQGTSNQPQH
TRBV29-1	TRBJ1-5	SVTGQGGQPQH
TRBV18	TRBJ1-2	ASSPSRTDIYT
TRBV7-2	TRBJ2-1	ASSFGRSSYNEQF
TRBV20-1	TRBJ2-7	SAGQGYEQY
TRBV7-9	TRBJ2-7	ASSLTGVLLEQY
TRBV18	TRBJ2-6	ASSPPAGGPAGANVLT
TRBV12-3/TRBV12-4	TRBJ2-5	ASSFAGGKETQY
TRBV27	TRBJ2-1	ASIGDGLSSVGSYNEQF
TRBV5-1	TRBJ2-2	ASSLARNTGELF
TRBV12-3/TRBV12-4	TRBJ1-2	ASSSYPGRGGYGYT
TRBV6-2/TRBV6-3	TRBJ2-3	ASSSRQTSGTDTQY
TRBV5-1	TRBJ2-1	ASSRGSGIPGNEQF
TRBV27	TRBJ1-2	ASRTGRTGYT
TRBV12-3/TRBV12-4	TRBJ1-5	ASSLGSRGGSNQPQH
TRBV5-4	TRBJ1-4	ASSLDRRNEKLF
TRBV10-3	TRBJ1-1	AIRGTENTEAF
TRBV12-3/TRBV12-4	TRBJ1-4	ASRARDRGTTNEKLF
TRBV14	TRBJ2-5	ASSQWDRNQY
TRBV11-2	TRBJ2-1	ASSPTIPGLAGAWSSYNEQF
TRBV5-1	TRBJ2-3	ASSRGSTDTQY
TRBV29-1	TRBJ2-3	SATSTSGHTQY
TRBV20-1	TRBJ1-5	SAGRQGRQPQH
TRBV5-1	TRBJ2-3	ASSYQRASTDTQY
TRBV3-1	TRBJ2-3	ASSPPVVTTTDTQY
TRBV15	TRBJ2-3	ATSVTLSTDTQY
TRBV6-2/TRBV6-3	TRBJ1-5	ASSYQGHQPQH
TRBV6-1	TRBJ2-5	ASRRGLQETQY
TRBV28	TRBJ2-3	ASSLGGGPSTDTQY
TRBV18	TRBJ1-2	ASSPAHAGYGYT
TRBV23-1	TRBJ1-2	ASAQGNYT
TRBV2	TRBJ2-5	ASSSRGSGGAGLSETQY
TRBV20-1	TRBJ2-5	SAPGSGETQY
TRBV7-2	TRBJ1-2	ASSSMARVTINYGYT
TRBV11-2	TRBJ1-1	ASSAGSYTEAF
TRBV20-1	TRBJ2-1	SARESGTRF
TRBV7-7	TRBJ2-7	ASSLGQPPYEQY
TRBV5-1	TRBJ1-2	ASSFRQGSDYGYT
TRBV3-1	TRBJ2-1	ASSLLNEQF
TRBV4-1	TRBJ2-3	ASRGWTDTQY
TRBV7-2	TRBJ2-5	ASSLGGTGGQETQY
TRBV12-3/TRBV12-4	TRBJ2-3	ASSRDGSTDTQY
TRBV3-1	TRBJ1-6	ASSQDGTAPAPLH
TRBV5-1	TRBJ1-2	ASSLTGTGHGYT
TRBV20-1	TRBJ2-1	SAAWDSGTEQF
TRBV5-1	TRBJ2-1	ASSESGSGQF
TRBV9	TRBJ2-1	ASSAQGYNEQF
TRBV20-1	TRBJ2-4	SGTKHGETLAKNIQY
TRBV3-1	TRBJ2-7	ASSQVGAPYEQY
TRBV2	TRBJ2-7	ASTQQGGSSYEQY
TRBV5-5	TRBJ2-7	ASSPGTVAYEQY